This T cell receptor beta chain was captured by sequencing in a study of T cells in Graves' hyperthyroidism and ophthalmopathy. On the basis of clinical symptoms, serum thyroxine and TRAb, thyroid ultrasound and orbital computed tomography, diagnoses were made. The blood specimen was taken at initial hyperthyroidism diagnosis, before any ophthalmopathy symptoms. The study's findings and limits: The majority of expanded thyroid clonotypes above 0.001 also appeared in blood.

This clonotype was recorded many times. Its antigen is currently unknown. Trimming stripped 5 bases from V and 1 base from J, with 17 bases between. Germline CDR1 is MNHNS and CDR2 is SASEGT. This CDR3 has 16 residues. TCR beta CDR3 sequences were amplified from RNA transcripts. First-round RT-PCR with HTBI primers amplified the TCR CDR3 region. MiXCR, applied by TCRdb to the multiplex PCR reads, yields one record per CDR3 protein. This table holds approximately 620,000 distinct CDR3 sequences, roughly 14% found once. This receptor was identified in a woman aged 25 to 39 with Graves' hyperthyroidism that later progressed to Graves' ophthalmopathy. Sequencing used blood. The chain recombines TRBV6-1 with TRBJ1-2; maybe TRBD1 (5 bases). The chain's CDR3 is CASSPPGTVVNYGYTF. CDR3 DNA: TGTGCCAGCAGTCCCCCCGGGACCGTAGTTAACTATGGCTACACCTTC.